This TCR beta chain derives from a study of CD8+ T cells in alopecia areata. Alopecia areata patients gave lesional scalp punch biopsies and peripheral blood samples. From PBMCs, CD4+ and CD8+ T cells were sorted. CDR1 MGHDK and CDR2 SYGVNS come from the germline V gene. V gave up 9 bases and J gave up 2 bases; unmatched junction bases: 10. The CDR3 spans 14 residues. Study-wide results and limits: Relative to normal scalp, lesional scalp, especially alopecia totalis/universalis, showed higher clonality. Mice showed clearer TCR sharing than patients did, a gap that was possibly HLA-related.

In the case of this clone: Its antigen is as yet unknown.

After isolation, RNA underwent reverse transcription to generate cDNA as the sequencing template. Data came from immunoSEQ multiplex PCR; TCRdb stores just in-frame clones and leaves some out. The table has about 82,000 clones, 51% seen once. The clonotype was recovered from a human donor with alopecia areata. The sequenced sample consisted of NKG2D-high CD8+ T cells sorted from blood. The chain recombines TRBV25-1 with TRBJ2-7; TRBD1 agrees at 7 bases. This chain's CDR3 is CASSTGQAAYEQYF. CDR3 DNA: TGTGCCAGTAGTACCGGACAGGCGGCCTACGAGCAGTACTTC.